This T cell receptor (beta chain) was sequenced for a study of shared clonotypes between healthy human individuals. General study results and limits: Some clonotypes were shared by all four sorted-subset donors, while others were not shared. The non-shared ones had lower generation probabilities than the shared ones.

Remarks on this clone: Its antigen is currently unknown. This sample includes further DNA sequences coding for the same CDR3.

Trimming took 3 bases from V and 3 from J, leaving 8 bases between them. The CDR3 totals 13 residues. CDR1 and CDR2 from the germline V gene are SGHDN and FVKESK. Naive CD8 isolation took CD45RO-negative cells positively selected for CCR7 and excluded terminally differentiated effector memory CD45RA+ cells. The study enrolled healthy HIV-negative adults without recent acute infections or vaccinations as donors. Clones were read by immunoSEQ multiplex PCR, and TCRdb kept only the in-frame ones, dropping some. The sample shows around 2,100,000 clones, roughly 94% of them seen only once. V gene TRBV14 combines with J gene TRBJ1-1; maybe TRBD1 (6 bases). Sample: naive CD8+ T cells sorted from blood. This sequence originates from a man younger than 35 in good health. The CDR3: CASSQTGDTEAFF. CDR3 nucleotide sequence: TGTGCCAGCAGCCAGACAGGAGACACTGAAGCTTTCTTT.